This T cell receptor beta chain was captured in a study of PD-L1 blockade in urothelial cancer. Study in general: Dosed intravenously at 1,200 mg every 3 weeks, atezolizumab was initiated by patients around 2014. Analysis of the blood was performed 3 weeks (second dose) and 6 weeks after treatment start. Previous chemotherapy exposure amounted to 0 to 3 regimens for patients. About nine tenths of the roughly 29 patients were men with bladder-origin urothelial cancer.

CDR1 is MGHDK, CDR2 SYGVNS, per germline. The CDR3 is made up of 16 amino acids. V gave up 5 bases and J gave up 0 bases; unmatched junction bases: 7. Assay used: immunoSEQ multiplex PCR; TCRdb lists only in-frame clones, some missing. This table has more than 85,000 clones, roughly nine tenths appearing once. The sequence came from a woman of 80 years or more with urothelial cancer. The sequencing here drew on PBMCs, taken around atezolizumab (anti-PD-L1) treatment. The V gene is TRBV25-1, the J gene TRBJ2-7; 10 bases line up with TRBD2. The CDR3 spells CASSSWTSGPSYEQYF. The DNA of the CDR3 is TGTGCCAGCAGTTCATGGACTAGCGGCCCCTCCTACGAGCAGTACTTC.